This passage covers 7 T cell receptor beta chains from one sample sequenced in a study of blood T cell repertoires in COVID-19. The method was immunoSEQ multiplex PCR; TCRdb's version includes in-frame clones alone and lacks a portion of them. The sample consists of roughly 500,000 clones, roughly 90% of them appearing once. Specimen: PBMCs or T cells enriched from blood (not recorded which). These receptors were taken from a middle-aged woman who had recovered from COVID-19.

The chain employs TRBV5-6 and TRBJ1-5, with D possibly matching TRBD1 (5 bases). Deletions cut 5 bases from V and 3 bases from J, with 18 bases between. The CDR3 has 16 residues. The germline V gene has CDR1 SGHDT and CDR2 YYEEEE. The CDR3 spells CASRYHSGTLNQPQHF. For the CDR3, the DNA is TGTGCCAGCAGATACCATTCCGGGACTCTCAATCAGCCCCAGCATTTT.

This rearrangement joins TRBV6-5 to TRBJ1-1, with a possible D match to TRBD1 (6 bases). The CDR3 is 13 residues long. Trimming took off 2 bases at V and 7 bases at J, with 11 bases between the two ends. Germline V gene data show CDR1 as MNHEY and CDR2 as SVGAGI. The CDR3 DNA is TGTGCCAGCAGTTACGGGGGCAGGGGTGAAGCTTTCTTT. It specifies CASSYGGRGEAFF.

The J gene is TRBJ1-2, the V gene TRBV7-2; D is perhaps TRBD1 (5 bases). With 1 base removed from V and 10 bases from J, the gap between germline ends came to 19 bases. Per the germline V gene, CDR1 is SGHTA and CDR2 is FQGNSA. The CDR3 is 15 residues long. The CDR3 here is CASSLVVQAGLAYTF. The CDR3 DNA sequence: TGTGCCAGCAGCTTAGTTGTTCAGGCAGGGTTAGCCTACACCTTC.

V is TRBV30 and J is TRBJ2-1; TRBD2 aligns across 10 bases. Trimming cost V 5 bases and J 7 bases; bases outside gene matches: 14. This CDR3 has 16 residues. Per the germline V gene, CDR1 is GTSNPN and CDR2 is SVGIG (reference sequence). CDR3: CAWDITGLAEPNEQFF. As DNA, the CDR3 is TGTGCCTGGGATATTACTGGACTAGCGGAGCCAAATGAGCAGTTCTTC.

As DNA, the CDR3 is TGTGCCAGCACCCGACAGGGTTCTGGAAACACCATATATTTT. Protein sequence: CASTRQGSGNTIYF. V and J are TRBV3-1 (or the pseudogene TRBV3-2) and TRBJ1-3; 7 positions agree with TRBD1. V dropped 7 bases and J dropped 1; count of bases not matched to a gene: 4. Per germline, CDR1 LGHDT and CDR2 YNNKEL (reference sequence). The CDR3 is 14 residues long.

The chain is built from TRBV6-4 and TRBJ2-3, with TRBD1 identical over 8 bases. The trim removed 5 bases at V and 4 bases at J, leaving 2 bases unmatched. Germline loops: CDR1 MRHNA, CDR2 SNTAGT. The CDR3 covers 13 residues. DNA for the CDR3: TGTGCCAGCAGTAGGACAGGGTCAGATACGCAGTATTTT. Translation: CASSRTGSDTQYF.

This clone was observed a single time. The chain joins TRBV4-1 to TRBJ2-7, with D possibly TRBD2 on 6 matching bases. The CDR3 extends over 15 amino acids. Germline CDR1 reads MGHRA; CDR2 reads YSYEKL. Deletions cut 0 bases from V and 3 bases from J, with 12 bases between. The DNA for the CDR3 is TGCGCCAGCAGCCAAGATGGGCGGGACCTCTACGAGCAGTACTTC. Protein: CASSQDGRDLYEQYF.